The rows below give T cell receptor beta chains drawn from one sample of a study of T-cell memory formation after mild COVID-19. TCRdb ran MiXCR on the 5' RACE reads and lists one entry per CDR3 protein. The table has roughly 450,000 distinct CDR3 sequences, 15% to 20% seen once. The sample was PBMCs or a T cell subset sorted from them (not recorded which). The receptors originated from an adult woman who had mild COVID-19 (a few samples of this study predate the infection). Cell type and time point are not known. Both conserved end residues are part of each CDR3. D genes are given only for firm matches. Clone size is not always given. Where it is, it says once, few, many or a class for expanded clones.

TRBJ2-7 TRBV21-1 13 NA NA CASSRHNTYEQYF TGTGCCAGCAGCCGTCATAATACCTACGAGCAGTACTTC
TRBJ2-1 TRBV29-1 18 NA NA CSVVSAGTPETSYNEQFF TGCAGCGTTGTCTCGGCAGGGACACCAGAAACATCCTACAATGAGCAGTTCTTC
TRBJ1-2 TRBV5-1 15 NA TRBD1 CASSLEPGQGFGYTF TGCGCCAGCAGCTTGGAACCGGGACAGGGGTTTGGCTACACCTTC
TRBJ2-3 TRBV19 14 NA TRBD1 CASRTGMEADTQYF TGTGCCAGTAGGACAGGGATGGAAGCAGATACGCAGTATTTT
TRBJ2-7 TRBV20-1 18 few TRBD1 CSARVQQTTRTGSYEQYF TGCAGTGCTAGAGTCCAACAAACCACCCGGACAGGTTCCTACGAGCAGTACTTC
TRBJ1-2 TRBV4-3 15 few NA CASSQDPQGGYGYTF TGCGCCAGCAGCCAAGATCCCCAGGGCGGCTATGGCTACACCTTC
TRBJ2-5 TRBV9 14 NA TRBD1 CASSVQGAEETQYF TGTGCCAGCAGCGTCCAGGGGGCGGAGGAGACCCAGTACTTC
TRBJ2-7 TRBV15 16 NA NA CATSRDEGQHNYEQYF TGTGCCACCAGCAGAGATGAAGGACAGCATAACTACGAGCAGTACTTC
TRBJ2-3 TRBV4-2 16 NA TRBD2 CASSRLTSGGFDTQYF TGTGCCAGCAGTCGGCTGACTAGCGGGGGTTTTGATACGCAGTATTTT
TRBJ1-1 TRBV5-4 15 NA NA CASSLDLTEDTEAFF TGTGCCAGCAGCTTGGACCTAACCGAGGACACTGAAGCTTTCTTT
TRBJ1-1 TRBV5-1 15 NA TRBD1 CASSMTPGQGTEAFF TGCGCCAGCAGCATGACACCGGGACAGGGGACTGAAGCTTTCTTT
TRBJ1-2 TRBV30 16 NA NA CAWSWPPADLNYGYTF TGTGCCTGGAGTTGGCCCCCGGCAGATCTTAACTATGGCTACACCTTC
TRBJ2-3 TRBV5-1 17 few NA CASSLGFGRGTTDTQYF TGCGCCAGCAGCTTGGGGTTCGGCAGGGGTACAACAGATACGCAGTATTTT
TRBJ2-1 TRBV15 14 NA NA CATSRDSGGREQFF TGTGCCACCAGCAGAGATTCTGGCGGGCGCGAGCAGTTCTTC
TRBJ1-3 TRBV5-1 15 NA NA CASSWALGPGNTIYF TGCGCCAGCAGCTGGGCCCTGGGGCCTGGAAACACCATATATTTT
TRBJ2-7 TRBV5-6 14 few TRBD1 CASSFDRVGDEQYF TGTGCCAGCAGCTTCGACAGGGTGGGTGACGAGCAGTACTTC
TRBJ1-1 TRBV5-1 15 many NA CASSRPLGPNTEAFF TGCGCCAGCAGCCGGCCTTTGGGGCCGAACACTGAAGCTTTCTTT
TRBJ1-1 TRBV30 13 NA NA CAWIRGGLTEAFF TGTGCCTGGATTAGGGGGGGCTTGACTGAAGCTTTCTTT
TRBJ2-7 TRBV12-3/TRBV12-4 11 few NA CASSLQWWQYF TGTGCCAGCAGTCTTCAATGGTGGCAGTACTTC
TRBJ2-4 TRBV12-3/TRBV12-4 15 NA NA CASSSGQLAKNIQYF TGTGCCAGCAGCTCCGGACAGTTAGCCAAAAACATTCAGTACTTC
TRBJ2-7 TRBV12-3/TRBV12-4 21 NA TRBD2 CASSSNLGTSGRASGSYEQYF TGTGCCAGCAGTTCCAATTTGGGGACTAGCGGGAGGGCCTCGGGCTCCTACGAGCAGTACTTC
TRBJ1-1 TRBV7-9 18 NA NA CASSFGPLLGDPNTEAFF TGTGCCAGCAGCTTTGGCCCCCTTCTCGGGGATCCAAACACTGAAGCTTTCTTT
TRBJ1-4 TRBV12-3/TRBV12-4 16 NA TRBD1 CASSETRGLGNEKLFF TGTGCCAGCAGTGAAACGAGGGGGCTTGGTAATGAAAAACTGTTTTTT
TRBJ1-1 TRBV5-5 14 NA NA CASSADAGSPEAFF TGTGCCAGCAGCGCCGACGCGGGAAGCCCTGAAGCTTTCTTT
TRBJ1-1 TRBV20-1 12 NA NA CSASNVNTEAFF TGCAGTGCTAGTAATGTGAACACTGAAGCTTTCTTT
TRBJ2-3 TRBV7-3 16 many NA CASSFGDRKNTDTQYF TGTGCCAGCAGCTTTGGAGACAGAAAGAACACAGATACGCAGTATTTT
TRBJ2-1 TRBV12-3/TRBV12-4 14 NA TRBD2 CASSSSGSYGEQFF TGTGCCAGCAGTTCTAGCGGGAGCTACGGTGAGCAGTTCTTC
TRBJ2-1 TRBV29-1 12 NA NA CSVQGYYNEQFF TGCAGCGTGCAGGGGTACTACAATGAGCAGTTCTTC
TRBJ2-1 TRBV2 15 few TRBD2 CASRMTSVVGSEQFF TGTGCCAGCAGGATGACTAGCGTAGTGGGGAGTGAGCAGTTCTTC
TRBJ2-7 TRBV7-2 16 few TRBD2 CASSLATSGQYYEQYF TGTGCCAGCAGCTTGGCCACTAGCGGGCAATACTACGAGCAGTACTTC
TRBJ1-4 TRBV27 15 once NA CASSLRISAGEKLFF TGTGCCAGCAGTTTGAGGATTTCAGCGGGGGAAAAACTGTTTTTT
TRBJ2-2 TRBV29-1 14 NA TRBD1 CSARTGENTGELFF TGCAGCGCCCGGACAGGGGAAAACACCGGGGAGCTGTTTTTT
TRBJ1-1 TRBV19 15 many NA CASTPFRGPNTEAFF TGTGCCAGTACCCCATTCAGGGGCCCGAACACTGAAGCTTTCTTT
TRBJ2-3 TRBV12-3/TRBV12-4 14 NA TRBD2 CASRTGLAGDTQYF TGTGCCAGCAGGACGGGACTAGCGGGAGATACGCAGTATTTT
TRBJ2-7 TRBV6-2/TRBV6-3 16 few TRBD1 CASRRPGQGSSYEQYF TGTGCCAGCAGGCGCCCGGGACAGGGGTCTTCCTACGAGCAGTACTTC
TRBJ2-2 TRBV3-1 16 few TRBD1 CASSQAGQAHTGELFF TGTGCCAGCAGCCAAGCAGGACAGGCGCACACCGGGGAGCTGTTTTTT
TRBJ1-6 TRBV12-3/TRBV12-4 16 few TRBD1 CASSLDPGTANSPLHF TGTGCCAGCAGTCTAGACCCCGGGACAGCCAATTCACCCCTCCACTTT
TRBJ1-1 TRBV7-9 16 NA NA CASSLGHSGANTEAFF TGTGCCAGCAGCTTAGGACATTCAGGGGCGAACACTGAAGCTTTCTTT
TRBJ1-1 TRBV10-3 15 few NA CAISDYRVLNTEAFF TGTGCCATCAGTGATTATCGGGTACTGAACACTGAAGCTTTCTTT
TRBJ2-3 TRBV6-5 16 few TRBD2 CATKGGLAGRGDTQYF TGTGCCACAAAAGGGGGACTAGCGGGAAGGGGAGATACGCAGTATTTT
TRBJ1-1 TRBV12-3/TRBV12-4 14 NA NA CASSSIGGNTEAFF TGTGCCAGCAGTTCTATAGGGGGGAACACTGAAGCTTTCTTT
TRBJ1-6 TRBV27 14 NA NA CASKSTERASPLHF TGTGCCAGCAAGTCGACAGAAAGGGCTTCACCCCTCCACTTT
TRBJ1-4 TRBV4-2 11 few NA CASRLNEKLFF TGTGCCAGCAGGTTGAATGAAAAACTGTTTTTT
TRBJ2-3 TRBV9 16 few TRBD2 CASSGMGRGRTDTQYF TGTGCCAGCAGCGGAATGGGGAGGGGACGCACAGATACGCAGTATTTT
TRBJ1-2 TRBV15 13 NA TRBD1 CATSRDIGQGGLF TGTGCCACCAGCAGAGATATAGGACAGGGAGGATTATTC
TRBJ2-5 TRBV5-1 16 NA NA CASSLSVAGNQETQYF TGCGCCAGCAGCTTGTCGGTCGCGGGAAATCAAGAGACCCAGTACTTC
TRBJ2-5 TRBV9 15 NA TRBD2 CASSPGTGGLETQYF TGTGCCAGCAGCCCTGGGACGGGGGGGTTGGAGACCCAGTACTTC
TRBJ2-2 TRBV20-1 16 few TRBD2 CSARISGTEWAGELFF TGCAGTGCTAGGATCAGCGGGACGGAATGGGCCGGGGAGCTGTTTTTT
TRBJ1-6 TRBV30 13 NA NA CAWSVFRNSPLHF TGTGCCTGGAGTGTATTTAGGAATTCACCCCTCCACTTT